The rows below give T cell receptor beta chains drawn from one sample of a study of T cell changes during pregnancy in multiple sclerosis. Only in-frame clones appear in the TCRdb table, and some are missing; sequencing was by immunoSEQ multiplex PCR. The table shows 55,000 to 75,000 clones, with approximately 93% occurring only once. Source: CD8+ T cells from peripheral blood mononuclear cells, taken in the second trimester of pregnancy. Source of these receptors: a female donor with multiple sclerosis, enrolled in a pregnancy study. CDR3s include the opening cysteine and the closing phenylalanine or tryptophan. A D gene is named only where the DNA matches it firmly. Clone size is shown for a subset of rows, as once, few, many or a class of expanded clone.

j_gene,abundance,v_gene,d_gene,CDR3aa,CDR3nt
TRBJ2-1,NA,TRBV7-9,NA,CASSFRQAGEQFF,TGTGCCAGCAGCTTCCGACAGGCCGGTGAGCAGTTCTTC
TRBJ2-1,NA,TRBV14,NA,CASSLRDTYNEQFF,TGTGCCAGCAGCCTCCGGGACACCTACAATGAGCAGTTCTTC
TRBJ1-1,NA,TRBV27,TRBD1,CASSPGTGDTEAFF,TGTGCCAGCAGTCCCGGGACAGGGGACACTGAAGCTTTCTTT
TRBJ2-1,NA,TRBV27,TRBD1,CASSLGDRGLDEQFF,TGTGCCAGCAGTTTAGGAGACAGGGGGCTCGATGAGCAGTTCTTC
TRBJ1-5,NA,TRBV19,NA,CASSSGGNQPQHF,TGTGCCAGTAGTTCAGGGGGCAATCAGCCCCAGCATTTT
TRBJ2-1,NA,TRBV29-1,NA,CSGRQWENEQFF,TGCAGCGGGCGACAGTGGGAAAATGAGCAGTTCTTC
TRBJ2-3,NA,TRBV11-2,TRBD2,CASSELAGGPGGDTQYF,TGTGCCAGCAGCGAACTAGCGGGAGGGCCGGGGGGAGATACGCAGTATTTT
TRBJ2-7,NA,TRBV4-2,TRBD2,CASSQGVGSGSYEQYF,TGTGCCAGCAGCCAAGGTGTGGGTAGCGGGAGCTACGAGCAGTACTTC
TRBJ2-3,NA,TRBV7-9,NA,CASSSAGQRADTQYF,TGTGCCAGCAGCTCCGCGGGCCAGAGGGCAGATACGCAGTATTTT
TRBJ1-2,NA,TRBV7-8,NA,CASSLRGGTGGYTF,TGTGCCAGCAGCTTAAGAGGAGGGACCGGTGGCTACACCTTC
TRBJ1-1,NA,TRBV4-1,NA,CASSPIRGSTEAFF,TGCGCCAGCAGCCCGATCAGGGGTTCCACTGAAGCTTTCTTT
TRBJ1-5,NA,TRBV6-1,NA,CASSVSRLGDQPQHF,TGTGCCAGCAGTGTCTCACGCCTGGGCGATCAGCCCCAGCATTTT
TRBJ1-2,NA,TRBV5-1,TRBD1,CASSLMGTEINYGYTF,TGCGCCAGCAGCTTGATGGGGACAGAAATTAACTATGGCTACACCTTC
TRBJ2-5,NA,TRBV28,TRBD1,CASLRTGGETQYF,TGTGCCAGCCTCAGGACAGGGGGAGAGACCCAGTACTTC
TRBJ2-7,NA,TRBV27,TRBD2,CATKGITAGGPFHEQYF,TGTGCCACAAAGGGGATTACGGCGGGAGGGCCTTTCCACGAGCAGTACTTC
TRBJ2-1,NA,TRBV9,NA,CASSALLAGGGVEQFF,TGTGCCAGCAGCGCGTTACTTGCGGGCGGGGGCGTTGAGCAGTTCTTC
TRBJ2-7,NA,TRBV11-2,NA,CASSLFEGHYEQYF,TGTGCCAGCAGCTTATTCGAGGGACACTACGAGCAGTACTTC
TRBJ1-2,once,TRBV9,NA,CASSVVTGANYGYTF,TGTGCCAGCAGCGTAGTGACAGGTGCTAACTATGGCTACACCTTC
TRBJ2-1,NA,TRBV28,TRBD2,CASRLSGTSGRGSYNEQFF,TGTGCCAGCAGACTATCAGGGACTAGCGGGAGGGGGTCCTACAATGAGCAGTTCTTC
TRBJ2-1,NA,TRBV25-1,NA,CASSVSNGAYNEQFF,TGTGCCAGCAGTGTTTCCAATGGGGCTTACAATGAGCAGTTCTTC
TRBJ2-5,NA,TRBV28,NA,CASRRTGTLKKETQYF,TGTGCCAGCAGACGTACCGGGACTCTAAAGAAGGAGACCCAGTACTTC
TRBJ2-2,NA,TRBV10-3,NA,CAISEGGKLFF,TGTGCCATCAGTGAAGGGGGTAAGCTGTTTTTT
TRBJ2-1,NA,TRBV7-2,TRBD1,CASSLASGQVSNEQFF,TGTGCCAGCAGCTTAGCCTCCGGACAGGTTTCCAATGAGCAGTTCTTC
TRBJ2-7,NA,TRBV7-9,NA,CASSPQYEQYF,TGTGCCAGCAGCCCCCAGTACGAGCAGTACTTC
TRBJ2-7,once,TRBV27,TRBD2,CASSLSLAGGFSLEQYF,TGTGCCAGCAGTTTATCACTAGCGGGAGGATTTTCCCTCGAGCAGTACTTC
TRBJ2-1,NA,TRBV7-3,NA,CASSLTSGPYNEQFF,TGTGCCAGCAGCTTAACTAGCGGTCCCTACAATGAGCAGTTCTTC
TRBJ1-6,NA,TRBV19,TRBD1,CASSQGASPLHF,TGTGCCAGCAGTCAGGGGGCCTCACCCCTCCACTTT
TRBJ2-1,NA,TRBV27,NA,CASSPTPTGNEQFF,TGTGCCAGCAGTCCGACCCCGACGGGAAATGAGCAGTTCTTC
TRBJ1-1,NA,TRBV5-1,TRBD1,CASSLGTGPPEAFF,TGCGCCAGCAGCTTAGGGACAGGGCCCCCTGAAGCTTTCTTT
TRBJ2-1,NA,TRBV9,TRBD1,CASSVSPRQGNEQFF,TGTGCCAGCAGCGTCTCCCCCCGACAGGGCAATGAGCAGTTCTTC